The T cell receptor (beta chain) under discussion was sequenced for a study of persistence of HIV-infected CD4 T cells. The immunoSEQ assay was version 4, run in survey mode. The method was immunoSEQ multiplex PCR; TCRdb's version includes in-frame clones alone and lacks a portion of them. In the table there are 40,000 to 55,000 clones, about 90% of which are singletons. General observations from the study: Bulk TCR data could not be restricted to HIV-1-infected CMV-responding cells.

The CDR3 sequence is 13 residues long. Trimming left V 3 bases short and J 2 bases short, with 7 bases between. Germline V gives CDR1 LNHDA, CDR2 SQIVND (reference sequence). Nonspecific anti-CD3/anti-CD28 bead stimulation represents the broad CD4+ T cell repertoire. Sorting selected CD4+ T cells upregulating both CD40 ligand and CD69. PBMCs were depleted of CD8+ T cells before stimulation. On this clone: Its antigen remains unidentified.

This specimen consisted of CD4+ T cells sorted from PBMCs after roughly 20-hour stimulation, obtained from a patient who received antiretroviral therapy. The rearrangement uses TRBV19 and TRBJ2-5, with D possibly TRBD2 on 6 matching bases. The source is an adult woman with HIV who was CMV-seropositive. This CDR3 reads CASSIGGQETQYF. DNA of the CDR3: TGTGCCAGTAGTATCGGGGGACAAGAGACCCAGTACTTC. Using reference TRBV19 and TRBJ2-5 for the parts outside the CDR3, the full variable domain is DGGITQSPKYLFRKEGQNVTLSCEQNLNHDAMYWYRQDPGQGLRLIYYSQIVNDFQKGDIAEGYSVSREKKESFPLTVTSAQKNPTAFYLCASSIGGQETQYFGPGTRLLVL.